This T cell receptor (beta chain) was sequenced in a study of regulatory T cells in long-lasting Graves disease. This clonotype was recorded at least ten times. Investigators prepared the TCR beta libraries by applying iRepertoire HTBI primers and Arm-PCR of CDR3 regions. Each CDR3 protein gets one entry after TCRdb re-called the multiplex PCR reads with MiXCR. The data hold about 530,000 distinct CDR3 sequences, with around 15% observed a single time. Time point noted: newly diagnosed GD, antithyroid drugs for less than 3 months. PBMC-extracted RNA yielded the TCR library. Germline values: CDR1 SGHAT, CDR2 FQNNGV. V trimming: 6 bases; J trimming: 1 base; junction bases outside the gene matches: 7. The CDR3 consists of 15 residues. The same sample was also used in a study of T cells in Graves' hyperthyroidism and ophthalmopathy.

The V and J genes are TRBV11-2 and TRBJ2-7, with TRBD1 identical over 9 bases. Material: peripheral blood mononuclear cells (PBMCs), obtained at new diagnosis, from a patient treated with antithyroid drugs. This TCR was sampled from a middle-aged woman with Graves disease. The CDR3 sequence is CASRTGTGFSYEQYF. CDR3 DNA: TGTGCCAGCAGAACCGGGACAGGGTTTTCCTACGAGCAGTACTTC.